The 20 T cell receptor beta chains in this list originate from one sample, sequenced in a study of Graves' ophthalmopathy and Graves' hyperthyroidism. Amplification from RNA transcripts yielded the TCR beta CDR3 regions. An initial RT-PCR round employing HTBI primers preceded a second-round multiplex PCR. One entry per CDR3 protein results from TCRdb running MiXCR on the multiplex PCR reads. Among approximately 1.2 million distinct CDR3 sequences listed, about 38% were seen once. Sequences were obtained from peripheral blood or thyroid tissue (not recorded which). The origin of the receptors is an adult man with Graves' hyperthyroidism.

This sequence joins TRBV4-1 and TRBJ2-5, with TRBD1 matching over 10 bases. Germline V lookup: CDR1 MGHRA, CDR2 YSYEKL. The V gene end was trimmed by 3 bases and the J gene end by 5 bases; junction bases not matched to a gene: 9. This CDR3 is 16 amino acids long. CDR3 in amino acids: CASSHQGQGLEETQYF. The CDR3 DNA reads TGCGCCAGCAGCCACCAGGGACAGGGGTTGGAGGAGACCCAGTACTTC.

Many counts were recorded for this clonotype. This rearrangement joins TRBV29-1 to TRBJ1-2, with D tentatively TRBD1 (5 bases). The CDR3 runs to 13 residues. Looked up from germline, CDR1 is SQVTM and CDR2 is ANQGSEA. V lost 6 bases, J lost 4 bases, and 15 bases lay in between. The CDR3 loop is CSVWDVGAYGYTF. The CDR3 nucleotides read TGCAGCGTGTGGGACGTAGGAGCCTATGGCTACACCTTC.

V gene TRBV5-5 combines with J gene TRBJ2-2, with 7 bases lining up with TRBD2. Trimming took 7 bases from V and 0 from J; bases not matched to a gene: 6. The V gene's germline CDR1 is SGHKS and CDR2 YYEKEE (reference sequence). The length of the CDR3 is 15 residues. CDR3 region: CASATAGANTGELFF. The CDR3 nucleotides are TGTGCCAGCGCGACCGCGGGAGCGAACACCGGGGAGCTGTTTTTT.

This clonotype was seen only a few times. The rearrangement links TRBV20-1 to TRBJ1-6, with D maybe TRBD1 (5 bases). Between the trimmed V and J ends, which lost 2 bases and 4 bases, there was a span of 9 bases. Germline V lookup: CDR1 DFQATT, CDR2 SNEGSKA (reference sequence). The CDR3 is 14 amino acids. The CDR3 protein is CSARKTDYNSPLHF. CDR3 coding DNA: TGCAGTGCTAGAAAGACAGATTATAATTCACCCCTCCACTTT.

The table lists this clonotype with many counts. V and J are TRBV7-2 and TRBJ1-6, with D perhaps TRBD1 (6 bases). Looked up from germline, CDR1 is SGHTA and CDR2 is FQGNSA. The CDR3 spans 15 residues. Trimming took off 5 bases at V and 11 bases at J, with 19 bases between the two ends. CDR3 residues: CASSPNPGGGTPLHF. DNA of the CDR3: TGTGCCAGCAGCCCAAACCCCGGGGGCGGGACACCCCTCCACTTT.

This clonotype has just a few counts. This chain connects TRBV10-2 to TRBJ2-6; a weak D match, TRBD2 (5 bases). V was shortened by 2 bases and J by 8 bases, with 10 bases between the two germline ends. Germline assignment: CDR1 WSHSY and CDR2 SAAADI. CDR3 length equals 14 residues. The CDR3 DNA reads as TGCGCCAGCAGTGAGGAGTCGGGAACCAACGTCCTGACTTTC. Amino acids: CASSEESGTNVLTF.

This clonotype has a count of ten or more. The rearrangement joins TRBV7-9 to TRBJ2-7; unclear D gene. The CDR3 has 13 amino acids. Between the trimmed V and J ends, which lost 7 bases and 0 bases, there was a span of 10 bases. The V gene's germline CDR1 is SEHNR and CDR2 FQNEAQ (reference sequence). The CDR3 DNA is TGTGCCAGCACCCCCGTGACCTCCTACGAGCAGTACTTC. Residues: CASTPVTSYEQYF. The full variable domain, in which reference TRBV7-9 and TRBJ2-7 provide the parts outside the CDR3, is DTGVSQNPRHKITKRGQNVTFRCDPISEHNRLYWYRQTLGQGPEFLTYFQNEAQLEKSRLLSDRFSAERPKGSFSTLEIQRTEQGDSAMYLCASTPVTSYEQYFGPGTRLTVT.

This chain connects TRBV10-3 to TRBJ2-5; D unclear. CDR3 size: 10 residues. In germline, CDR1 is ENHRY, CDR2 SYGVKD. The V and J ends lost 10 bases and 5 bases respectively, with 8 bases between them. CDR3 sequence reads: CASALETQYF. The CDR3 coding sequence is TGTGCCAGCGCGCTGGAGACCCAGTACTTC.

This clonotype has at least ten counts. The V and J genes are TRBV20-1 and TRBJ1-1, with D possibly being TRBD1 (5 bases). CDR1 DFQATT and CDR2 SNEGSKA come from the germline V gene (reference sequence). The V gene lost 0 bases and the J gene lost 3 bases, with 14 bases spanning the gap. The CDR3 runs to 15 residues. The CDR3 loop reads CSARDGGKGDTEAFF. Written as DNA, the CDR3 is TGCAGTGCTAGAGATGGCGGGAAAGGGGACACTGAAGCTTTCTTT.

The table lists this clonotype with many counts. V gene TRBV25-1 combines with J gene TRBJ2-5; TRBD2 might be the D (6 bases). Germline values: CDR1 MGHDK, CDR2 SYGVNS. CDR3 length: 14 residues. V lost 2 bases, J lost 4 bases, and 11 bases lay in between. The CDR3 is CASSETSSGETQYF. The DNA for the CDR3 is TGTGCCAGCAGTGAAACTAGCTCGGGAGAGACCCAGTACTTC.

This clonotype has a count of ten or more. The CDR3 nucleotides are TGTGCCAGCAGCCAAGCGTACGAGCAGTACTTC. Translating it yields CASSQAYEQYF. This sequence joins TRBV14 and TRBJ2-7; D ambiguous. This CDR3 spans 11 amino acids. V was clipped by 1 base and J by 4 bases, with 2 bases between them. Germline-derived CDR1 and CDR2 are SGHDN and FVKESK.

Notes on this clonotype: This may arise from a read error, as a much more abundant clone is one base away. This chain connects TRBV20-1 to TRBJ2-7, with TRBD1 matching over 7 bases. The junction had 17 bases not matched to a gene; V was cut back by 7 bases and J by 5 bases. The CDR3 consists of 15 residues. From germline, CDR1 is DFQATT and CDR2 SNEGSKA (reference sequence). The CDR3 region has the DNA TGCAGTGTACTAAGATCAAGGACAGGACCAAACGAGCAGTACTTC. Protein: CSVLRSRTGPNEQYF.

The chain uses TRBV29-1 and TRBJ1-2; D unclear. V shed 3 bases and J shed 3 bases, with 11 bases lying between them. The CDR3 is 13 amino acids. Germline lookup yields CDR1 SQVTM and CDR2 ANQGSEA. CDR3 protein: CSVEPTSDYGYTF. DNA for the CDR3: TGCAGCGTTGAGCCCACTAGCGACTATGGCTACACCTTC.

This clonotype was observed at least ten times. This chain connects TRBV9 to TRBJ1-2, with D tentatively TRBD1 (6 bases). The CDR3 runs 13 residues. V was pared by 0 bases and J by 4 bases, with 7 bases between. Per germline, CDR1 SGDLS and CDR2 YYNGEE. DNA of the CDR3: TGTGCCAGCAGCGTAGGCAGGGGCTATGGCTACACCTTC. This translates into CASSVGRGYGYTF.

This clonotype was detected ten times or more. The V call is TRBV20-1, the J call TRBJ2-7; 8 bases align to TRBD1. Germline V gene sequence: CDR1 DFQATT, CDR2 SNEGSKA (reference sequence). Trimming cost V 1 base and J 3 bases; bases outside gene matches: 5. There are 14 residues in the CDR3. This CDR3 is CSARATGDLYEQYF. In DNA, the CDR3 is TGCAGTGCTAGAGCGACAGGGGATCTCTACGAGCAGTACTTC.

The rearrangement links TRBV10-3 to TRBJ2-3; D possibly corresponds to TRBD2 (7 bases). The germline V gene encodes CDR1 ENHRY and CDR2 SYGVKD. Deletions cut 6 bases from V and 0 bases from J, with 10 bases between. The CDR3 is 14 residues long. CDR3 DNA: TGTGCCATCAGGGCGGGGGCTAGCACAGATACGCAGTATTTT. Residues: CAIRAGASTDTQYF.

Note on this clonotype: An end of the junction differs from the germline gene, which may be a read error. The chain carries TRBV7-9 and TRBJ2-5, with D perhaps TRBD1 (6 bases). The CDR3 runs to 14 residues. The germline gives CDR1 SEHNR, CDR2 FQNEAQ (reference sequence). Written as DNA, the CDR3 is TGTGCCAGCAGCTTTCACGGACAGCAAGAGACCCAGAACTTC. This translates into CASSFHGQQETQNF.

This clonotype was picked up many times. The chain uses TRBV6-5 and TRBJ2-5; D might be TRBD1 (7 bases). The germline V gene encodes CDR1 MNHEY and CDR2 SVGAGI. The CDR3 runs to 13 residues. The V end was cut by 4 bases, the J end by 7 bases, with 13 bases between. The CDR3 DNA follows: TGTGCCAGCAGTTCGTACAGGGGAGGGACCCAGTACTTC. This sequence encodes CASSSYRGGTQYF.

V usage is TRBV29-1 and J usage is TRBJ2-6; the D is unclear. Germline V CDR1 and CDR2: SQVTM, ANQGSEA. CDR3 length equals 12 residues. Trimming stripped 7 bases from V and 0 bases from J, with 4 bases between. CDR3 region: CSADSGANVLTF. The CDR3 region has the DNA TGCAGCGCCGACTCTGGGGCCAACGTCCTGACTTTC.

There are many counts of this clonotype. This rearrangement joins TRBV7-8 to TRBJ1-1; TRBD1 matches 8 bases. The germline gives CDR1 SGHVS, CDR2 FQNEAQ. The CDR3 covers 14 residues. V was pared by 5 bases and J by 7 bases, with 9 bases of the junction left unmatched. In DNA form, the CDR3 reads TGTGCCAGCAGCCCCCGAACAGGGGGATTTGAAGCTTTCTTT. Its translation is CASSPRTGGFEAFF.